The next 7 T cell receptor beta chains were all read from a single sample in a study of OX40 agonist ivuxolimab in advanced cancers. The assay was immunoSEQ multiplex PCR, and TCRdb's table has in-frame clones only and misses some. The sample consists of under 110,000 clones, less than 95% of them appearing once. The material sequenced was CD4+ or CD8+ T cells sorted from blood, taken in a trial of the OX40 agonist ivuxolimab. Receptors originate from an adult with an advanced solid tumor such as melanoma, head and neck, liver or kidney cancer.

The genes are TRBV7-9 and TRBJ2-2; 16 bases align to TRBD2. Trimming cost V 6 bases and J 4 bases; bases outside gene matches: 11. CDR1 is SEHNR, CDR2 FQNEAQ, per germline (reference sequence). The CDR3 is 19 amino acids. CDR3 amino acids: CASRQNTGTSGGATGELFF. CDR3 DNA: TGTGCCAGCAGGCAAAACACCGGGACTAGCGGGGGGGCCACCGGGGAGCTGTTTTTT.

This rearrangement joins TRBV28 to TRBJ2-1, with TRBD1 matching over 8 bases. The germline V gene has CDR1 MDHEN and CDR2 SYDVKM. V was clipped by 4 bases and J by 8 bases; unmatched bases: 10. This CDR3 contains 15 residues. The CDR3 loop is CASSSSGQGVDEQFF. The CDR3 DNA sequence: TGTGCCAGCAGTTCCTCCGGACAGGGTGTCGATGAGCAGTTCTTC.

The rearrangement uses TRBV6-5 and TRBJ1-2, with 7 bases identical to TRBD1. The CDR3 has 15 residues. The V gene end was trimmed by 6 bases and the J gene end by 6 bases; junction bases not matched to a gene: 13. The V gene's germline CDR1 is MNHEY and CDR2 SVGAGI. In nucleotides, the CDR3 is TGTGCCAGCAGAGCCAGGGACAGTTTAAACCATGGCTACACCTTC. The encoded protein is CASRARDSLNHGYTF.

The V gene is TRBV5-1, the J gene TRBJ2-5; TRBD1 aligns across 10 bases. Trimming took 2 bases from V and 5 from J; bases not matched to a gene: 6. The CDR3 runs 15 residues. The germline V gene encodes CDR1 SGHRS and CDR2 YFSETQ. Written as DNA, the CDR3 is TGCGCCAGCAGCTTTGGACAGGGGGTGGGTGAGACCCAGTACTTC. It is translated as CASSFGQGVGETQYF.

CDR3 sequence reads: CASSLALDRLEKLFF. DNA for the CDR3: TGTGCCAGCAGCTTAGCGTTGGACAGACTTGAAAAACTGTTTTTT. J is TRBJ1-4 and V is TRBV7-9, with D perhaps TRBD1 (6 bases). Trimming removed 0 bases at V and 7 bases at J, with 12 bases between. The length of the CDR3 is 15 residues. Germline V gene lookup returns CDR1 SEHNR and CDR2 FQNEAQ (reference sequence).

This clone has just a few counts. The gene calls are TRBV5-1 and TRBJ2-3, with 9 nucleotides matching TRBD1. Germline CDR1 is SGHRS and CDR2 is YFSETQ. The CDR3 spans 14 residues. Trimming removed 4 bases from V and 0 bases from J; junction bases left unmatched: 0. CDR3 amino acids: CASSTGGSTDTQYF. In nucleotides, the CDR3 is TGCGCCAGCAGCACAGGGGGCAGCACAGATACGCAGTATTTT.

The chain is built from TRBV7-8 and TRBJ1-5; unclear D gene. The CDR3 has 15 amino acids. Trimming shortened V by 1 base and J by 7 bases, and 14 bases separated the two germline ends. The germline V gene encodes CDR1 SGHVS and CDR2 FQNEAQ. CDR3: CASSLGPGRDQPQHF. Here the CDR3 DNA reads TGTGCCAGCAGCTTAGGCCCAGGTCGAGACCAGCCCCAGCATTTT.